The rows below give T cell receptor beta chains drawn from one sample of a study of tumor and adjacent non-tumor tissue in lung cancer. One entry per CDR3 protein results from TCRdb running MiXCR on the multiplex PCR reads. The sample consists of 94,000 or so distinct CDR3 sequences, 76% of them appearing once. The sample comprised distant non-tumor lung tissue. These TCRs come from a woman between 50 and 59 years old with non-small cell lung cancer. CDR3s include the opening cysteine and the closing phenylalanine or tryptophan. Fields, in order: J gene, clone size, V gene, D gene, CDR3 DNA, CDR3 protein. A D gene is named only where the DNA matches it firmly. For some rows the clone size is stated as once, few or many, or as a class when expanded; others skip it.

>TRBJ1-4|-|TRBV11-2|-
TGTAGCAGCTTCCCGGATGGACAGCCGTCTTGGGAAAAACTGTTTTTT
CSSFPDGQPSWEKLFF
>TRBJ2-7|-|TRBV20-1|TRBD2
TGCAGTGCTAGGCCTAGCGGGAGTCTCGACGAGCAGTGTTTC
CSARPSGSLDEQCF
>TRBJ2-3|once|TRBV5-5|-
TGTGCCAGCAGCCGATTGGGGGCGGGAGTAATGGATACGGAGTATTTT
CASSRLGAGVMDTEYF
>TRBJ2-7|few|TRBV28|TRBD1
TGTGCCAGCGGCGGACAGGGACTGTACGAGCAGTACTTC
CASGGQGLYEQYF
>TRBJ1-6|-|TRBV6-6|-
TGTGCCAGCAGTTACCCCCCTGAGCTCGCTGGGACACCCCTCCACTTT
CASSYPPELAGTPLHF
>TRBJ1-5|-|TRBV6-1|-
TGTGCCAGCACTGTGCAGAAGGGTCGGGGCAATCAGCCCCAGCATTTT
CASTVQKGRGNQPQHF
>TRBJ2-1|-|TRBV4-2|-
TGTGCCAGCAGCCATGAAGAGGGCGGGACGGGTGAGCAGTTCTTC
CASSHEEGGTGEQFF
>TRBJ2-2|-|TRBV30|TRBD1
TGTGCCAGGATGACAGGGGTTCGAACCGGGGAGCTGTTTTTT
CARMTGVRTGELFF
>TRBJ2-3|-|TRBV29-1|TRBD1
TGCAGCGTACTCAGGGGGACAGATACGCAGTATTTT
CSVLRGTDTQYF
>TRBJ2-7|-|TRBV6-6|-
TGTGCCAGCACCGTCCTGGCGGGATCGGAGGAACAGTACTTC
CASTVLAGSEEQYF
>TRBJ2-3|once|TRBV4-1|-
TGCACCAGCAGCATACGGAGCACAGATACGCAGTATTTT
CTSSIRSTDTQYF
>TRBJ2-1|-|TRBV14|-
TGTGCCAGCAGCCTTATGACAGGTCTCAGTGAGCAGTTCTTC
CASSLMTGLSEQFF
>TRBJ2-3|few|TRBV19|TRBD2
TGTGCCAGTAGTCTAGCGGACACAGATACGCAGTATTTT
CASSLADTDTQYF
>TRBJ2-7|-|TRBV6-5|TRBD1
TGTGCCAGCAGACGTAGGACAGGGGGGGAAAGCGAAGAGTACTTC
CASRRRTGGESEEYF
>TRBJ1-2|-|TRBV12-5|-
TGTGCTAGTGGCCCTGGAGGGGATGGCTACGCCTTT
CASGPGGDGYAF
>TRBJ2-7|medium-sized|TRBV4-1|-
TGCGCCAGCAGCCAAGTTACAGGGACGGCCGAGCAGTACTTC
CASSQVTGTAEQYF
>TRBJ1-5|-|TRBV28|-
TGTGCCAGCAGTAGTAGAACAGGGCTAGGCAATCAGCCCCAGCATTTT
CASSSRTGLGNQPQHF
>TRBJ2-1|-|TRBV15|-
TGTGCCGCCGCCTCGGGTTTCTACAATGAGCAGTTCTTC
CAAASGFYNEQFF
>TRBJ2-1|many|TRBV6-2/TRBV6-3|TRBD1
TGTGCCAGCAGCACCTTTACCGGGACAGCTATCGATGAGCAGTTCTTC
CASSTFTGTAIDEQFF
>TRBJ2-7|-|TRBV24-1|TRBD1
TGTGCCACCAGTGAGCCAGGGACAGGGGGCCCCTACGAGCAGTACTTC
CATSEPGTGGPYEQYF
>TRBJ2-1|-|TRBV29-1|TRBD2
TGCAGCCCACAACTAGCGGGAGGAATAGGGGACAATGAGCAGTTCTTC
CSPQLAGGIGDNEQFF
>TRBJ2-5|many|TRBV28|-
TGTGCCAGCAGTTCACACGGTCCCCAAGAGACCCAGTACTTC
CASSSHGPQETQYF
>TRBJ1-1|many|TRBV4-1|-
TGCGCCAGCAGCCAAGAGCCAGGGCGGGAGACTGAAGCTTTCTTT
CASSQEPGRETEAFF
>TRBJ1-1|-|TRBV6-1|-
TGTGCCAGCAGTGGGGTGGACACTGAAGCATACTTT
CASSGVDTEAYF
>TRBJ1-4|-|TRBV6-5|TRBD1
TGCGCCAGCAGACCCGGGGACAGGGGAAAAAAACTGTGTTTT
CASRPGDRGKKLCF
>TRBJ2-7|-|TRBV5-1|-
TGCGCCAGCAGCTCCGGACAGAGGTTCCACGAGCAATACTTC
CASSSGQRFHEQYF
>TRBJ2-7|-|TRBV4-2|-
TGTGCCAGCAGCCAGTTAAGGACTCTGTCTTACGAGCAGTACTTC
CASSQLRTLSYEQYF
>TRBJ2-1|-|TRBV11-2|TRBD1
TGTACCAGCAGTTTAGAGGTGGGACAGGGTATGAATGAGCAGTTCTTC
CTSSLEVGQGMNEQFF
>TRBJ1-1|-|TRBV10-3|-
TGCGGCATCAGAGGGGGAAGGGATGGGGACACTGAAGCTTTCTTT
CGIRGGRDGDTEAFF
>TRBJ2-1|once|TRBV6-1|-
TGTGCCAGCTGTGGGAGGAGGGCCCCTTATAATGAGCAGTTCTTC
CASCGRRAPYNEQFF
>TRBJ2-7|-|TRBV7-9|-
TGTGCCAGCAGCTTACAGCGGAAGGGCCTCCGCGAGCAGTACTTC
CASSLQRKGLREQYF
>TRBJ2-7|-|TRBV29-1|-
TGCAGCCTTGAAAGCGGTTTCACCTACGAGCAGTACTTC
CSLESGFTYEQYF
>TRBJ1-6|few|TRBV9|-
TGTGCCAGCAGCGTAGTCATAGACCCGACACCAAATTCACCCCTCCACTTT
CASSVVIDPTPNSPLHF
>TRBJ1-5|-|TRBV6-6|TRBD1
TGTGCCAACACTCCAGGGGGCTCAAGCGATCAGCCCCAGCATTTT
CANTPGGSSDQPQHF
>TRBJ2-1|-|TRBV14|TRBD2
TGTGCCAGCAACCATTTTAAGCGGGAGTTCTACAATGGGCAGTTCTTC
CASNHFKREFYNGQFF
>TRBJ2-5|-|TRBV20-1|TRBD2
TGCAGTGCTAGATCCGTGACTAGCGGGTTAGAGACTCAGTACTTC
CSARSVTSGLETQYF
>TRBJ2-6|-|TRBV5-3|-
TGTGCCAGCCACCATCGATCCGGGAGAGGCCCCTCTGGGGCCAACGCCCTGACTTTC
CASHHRSGRGPSGANALTF
>TRBJ2-4|-|TRBV19|-
TGTGCCAGTAGTATAAGGGGGGCTATGACCAAAAACATTCAGTATTTC
CASSIRGAMTKNIQYF
>TRBJ1-6|-|TRBV12-3/TRBV12-4|-
TGTGCCAGCAAACAGGAGAGCTCATATAATTCACCCCTCCACTTT
CASKQESSYNSPLHF
>TRBJ2-7|-|TRBV10-3|TRBD1
TGTGCCTCCCGGGACAGGGACTCATACGAGCAGCCCTTC
CASRDRDSYEQPF
>TRBJ2-6|-|TRBV4-1|-
TGTGCCAGCAGCCAGAACTCTGGGACCAACGTCCTGACTTTC
CASSQNSGTNVLTF
>TRBJ1-5|-|TRBV28|TRBD1
TGTGCCAGCACCATCTCCAAGGCCAGGGGGAATCTGCCCCAGCATTTT
CASTISKARGNLPQHF
>TRBJ2-5|-|TRBV11-2|TRBD2
TGTGCCAGCGGCTTAGAGGCTAGCGGGCGATTGTATTTC
CASGLEASGRLYF
>TRBJ2-7|-|TRBV11-2|-
TGTGCCAGCAGCTTGTGGGGCCGGCTAGCGACAGTTACGCAGTACTTC
CASSLWGRLATVTQYF
>TRBJ1-3|once|TRBV28|-
TGTGCCAGTAACTCCCGGAGCTCTGGAAACACCATATATTTT
CASNSRSSGNTIYF
>TRBJ2-1|-|TRBV6-5|-
TGTGCCAGCAGTTCCCACGGGCCAAGGGACAAAAAGCAGTTCTTC
CASSSHGPRDKKQFF
>TRBJ2-3|once|TRBV6-6|TRBD2
TGTGACAGCGGGGCTGGAGATATGCAGTATTTT
CDSGAGDMQYF
>TRBJ2-5|-|TRBV10-3|TRBD2
TGTGCCATCAGTGAGTCAGTGGGGGACTGGCGGGAGATTACCGAAGAGACCCAATACTTC
CAISESVGDWREITEETQYF
>TRBJ2-1|-|TRBV4-1|TRBD2
TGCGCCAGTAGCCAAGCTAGCGGGATTGGCACCTACAATGAGCAGTTCTTC
CASSQASGIGTYNEQFF
>TRBJ1-5|-|TRBV6-5|-
TGTGCCATCAGTTACTCGAACGGGGGCGATCGGCCCCAGCATTTT
CAISYSNGGDRPQHF
>TRBJ1-1|once|TRBV4-2|-
TGTGCCAGCAGCCAGGATCGGCACAGGGAAGCTTTATTT
CASSQDRHREALF
>TRBJ1-3|-|TRBV6-5|TRBD1
TGTGCTAGCAGTATCACCTTGATAGGGGGCTCTGGAAACACTATATATTTT
CASSITLIGGSGNTIYF
>TRBJ2-7|-|TRBV11-2|-
TGTGCCAGCAGTTCCACGTCCATAGCGGGACAGGAGCAGTACTTC
CASSSTSIAGQEQYF
>TRBJ2-1|few|TRBV12-3/TRBV12-4|-
TGTACCAGTAGTTCCCTGGGACGGGGATCTAATGAGCAGTTCTTC
CTSSSLGRGSNEQFF
>TRBJ2-3|-|TRBV5-5|-
TGTGCCAGCAGCCACCCACACGGACTACCTACAGATGTGCAGTATTTT
CASSHPHGLPTDVQYF